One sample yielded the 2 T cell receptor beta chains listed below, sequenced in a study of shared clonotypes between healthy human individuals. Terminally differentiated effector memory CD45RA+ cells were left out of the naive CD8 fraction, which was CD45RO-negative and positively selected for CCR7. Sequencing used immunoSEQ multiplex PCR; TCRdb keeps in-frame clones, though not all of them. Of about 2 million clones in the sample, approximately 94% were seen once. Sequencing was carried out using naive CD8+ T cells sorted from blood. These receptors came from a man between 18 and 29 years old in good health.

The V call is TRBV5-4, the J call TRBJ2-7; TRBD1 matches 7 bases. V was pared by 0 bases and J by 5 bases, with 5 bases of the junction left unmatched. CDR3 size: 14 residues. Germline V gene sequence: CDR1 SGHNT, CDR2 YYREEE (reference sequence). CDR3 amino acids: CASSLARGPDEQYF. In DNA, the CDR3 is TGTGCCAGCAGCTTGGCGAGGGGGCCAGACGAGCAGTACTTC.

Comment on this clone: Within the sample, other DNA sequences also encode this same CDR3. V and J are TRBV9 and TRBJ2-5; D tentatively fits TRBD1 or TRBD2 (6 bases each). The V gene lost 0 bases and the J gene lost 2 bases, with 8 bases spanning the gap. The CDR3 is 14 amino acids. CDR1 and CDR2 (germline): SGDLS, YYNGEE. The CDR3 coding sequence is TGTGCCAGCAGCGTAGCGGGGGCACAAGAGACCCAGTACTTC. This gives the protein CASSVAGAQETQYF. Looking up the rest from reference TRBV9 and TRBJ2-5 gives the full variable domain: DSGVTQTPKHLITATGQRVTLRCSPRSGDLSVYWYQQSLDQGLQFLIQYYNGEERAKGNILERFSAQQFPDLHSELNLSSLELGDSALYFCASSVAGAQETQYFGPGTRLLVL.